This is a list of T cell receptor beta chains from one sample in a study of identical twins. TCRdb analysed the 5' RACE reads with MiXCR anew, one entry per CDR3 protein. This table has approximately 230,000 distinct CDR3 sequences, about 6.7% appearing once. This same sample was also part of a study on T cells expressing NK-cell markers.

The sequenced material came from CD8+ T cells sorted from blood. All receptors derive from a woman under 30 in good health. Each CDR3 is given with its conserved first and last residue. A D gene is named only where the DNA matches it firmly. Expanded clones get a size class; other rows say once, few or many, or leave the size out.

TRBV20-1,TRBJ2-3,TRBD2,NA,TGCAGTGCCTGGGGAGCGGGAGCAGATACGCAGTATTTT,CSAWGAGADTQYF
TRBV4-3,TRBJ2-7,TRBD2,many,TGCGCCAGCAGCCAAGATAGTAGCGGGAGCTACGAGCAGTACTTC,CASSQDSSGSYEQYF
TRBV28,TRBJ2-7,NA,many,TGTGCCAGCAGTTTACTAACCGAGGGCGAGCAGTACTTC,CASSLLTEGEQYF
TRBV27,TRBJ2-7,NA,few,TGTGCCAGCAGTGAGGTACTGGCCTACGAGCAGTACTTC,CASSEVLAYEQYF
TRBV29-1,TRBJ1-1,NA,NA,TGCAGCTCTGGGGGGGGACAGAACACTGAAGCTTTCTTT,CSSGGGQNTEAFF
TRBV6-2/TRBV6-3,TRBJ2-7,NA,few,TGTGCCAGCAGTTCTGGAAACTCCTACGAGCAGTACTTC,CASSSGNSYEQYF
TRBV29-1,TRBJ2-1,NA,NA,TGCAGCGTTGAAGATCGGGTGGAGCAGTTCTTC,CSVEDRVEQFF
TRBV29-1,TRBJ2-2,NA,few,TGCAGCGCCTCCGGAGACAGACTCACCGGGGAGCTGTTTTTT,CSASGDRLTGELFF
TRBV11-2,TRBJ2-6,TRBD2,NA,TGTGCCAGCAGCTTAGGGGCTAGCGGGACTTTCTCTGGGGCCAACGTCCTGACTTTC,CASSLGASGTFSGANVLTF
TRBV10-2,TRBJ2-5,TRBD1,few,TGCGCCAGCAGTGATTCCCGAAGGGGGCGAGAGACCCAGTACTTC,CASSDSRRGRETQYF
TRBV7-8,TRBJ2-7,TRBD2,NA,TGTGCCAGCACCTTGAGCGGGGGGCCCTACGAGCAGTACTTC,CASTLSGGPYEQYF
TRBV9,TRBJ1-5,NA,NA,TGTGCCAGCAGCGCGGCAGGGGTCAATCAGCCCCAGCATTTT,CASSAAGVNQPQHF
TRBV6-5,TRBJ1-1,NA,many,TGTGCCAGCAGCTCCTCTCCCCCGGGGGGAAGCGGGAACACTGAAGCTTTCTTT,CASSSSPPGGSGNTEAFF
TRBV20-1,TRBJ2-7,NA,many,TGCAGTGCTCATTATCAGAACGAGCAGTACTTC,CSAHYQNEQYF
TRBV9,TRBJ2-7,TRBD2,NA,TGTGCCAGCACCCCAAGCGGGAGCTCCTACGAGCAGTACTTC,CASTPSGSSYEQYF
TRBV11-2,TRBJ2-1,TRBD2,NA,TGTGCCAGCAGCTTCAAACTAGCGGGGGTTGAGCAGTTCTTC,CASSFKLAGVEQFF
TRBV7-6,TRBJ1-1,NA,NA,TGTGCCAGCAGCTCAGCACCGGGACATTCGAACACTGAAGCTTTCTTT,CASSSAPGHSNTEAFF
TRBV10-3,TRBJ2-1,NA,many,TGTGCCACCCTGGGGATTTCCTACAATGAGCAGTTCTTC,CATLGISYNEQFF
TRBV30,TRBJ2-1,NA,NA,TGTGCCTGGAGTGTAGGGCGTGAGCAGTTCTTC,CAWSVGREQFF
TRBV12-3/TRBV12-4,TRBJ2-2,TRBD2,NA,TGTGCCAGCAGCTGGCCGACTAGCGGGGCGAACACCGGGGAGCTGTTTTTT,CASSWPTSGANTGELFF
TRBV29-1,TRBJ2-2,NA,many,TGCAGCGTCAGACCGGGACAGAACACCGGGGAGCTGTTTTTT,CSVRPGQNTGELFF
TRBV7-9,TRBJ2-3,NA,NA,TGTGCCAGCAGGGGACCTGGGTTAGATACGCAGTATTTT,CASRGPGLDTQYF
TRBV29-1,TRBJ2-7,NA,few,TGCAGCGTTGGGCAGGGGTCCTACGAGCAGTACTTC,CSVGQGSYEQYF
TRBV20-1,TRBJ2-5,TRBD2,many,TGCAGTGCTAGGCCCGGACTAGCGGGGGTTCAAGAGACCCAGTACTTC,CSARPGLAGVQETQYF
TRBV9,TRBJ1-1,NA,NA,TGTGCCAGCAGCGCCGGCTCCCGCGGGACTGAAGCTTTCTTT,CASSAGSRGTEAFF
TRBV29-1,TRBJ1-1,NA,NA,TGCAGCGTTGAGTGGGGGGAGGACACTGAAGCTTTCTTT,CSVEWGEDTEAFF
TRBV5-5,TRBJ2-1,TRBD2,many,TGTGCCAGCAGCCCCTGGACTAGCGGGAATGAGCAGTTCTTC,CASSPWTSGNEQFF
TRBV20-1,TRBJ2-1,TRBD2,few,TGCAGTGCTAGCTCTAGCGGGAGGGCCCTTTACAATGAGCAGTTCTTC,CSASSSGRALYNEQFF
TRBV20-1,TRBJ2-7,TRBD2,many,TGCAGTGCTAGAGACCCCCGACTAGCAAACTCCTACGAGCAGTACTTC,CSARDPRLANSYEQYF
TRBV5-5,TRBJ2-1,NA,NA,TGTGCCAGCAGCGGGACACCAACACGGAATGAGCAGTTCTTC,CASSGTPTRNEQFF
TRBV9,TRBJ1-6,NA,NA,TGTGCCAGCAGCGGGGGCAACAGGGCTAATTCACCCCTCCACTTT,CASSGGNRANSPLHF
TRBV30,TRBJ2-7,NA,few,TGTGCCTGGAGTGTAGGGATCACCTACGAGCAGTACTTC,CAWSVGITYEQYF